This entry lists 30 T cell receptor beta chains sequenced from one sample in a study of blood T cell repertoires in COVID-19. Here immunoSEQ multiplex PCR was the method, and the copy in TCRdb shows in-frame clones only, minus some. The repertoire holds 15,000 to 20,000 clones, with around nine tenths as singletons. The sequenced sample consisted of peripheral blood. These receptor sequences come from a woman of 80 years or more with COVID-19, enrolled during active disease.

The DNA for the CDR3 is TGTGCCAGCAACGGGGATTCGGGCCTCTCTGGAAACACCATATATTTT. Its protein is CASNGDSGLSGNTIYF. The chain recombines TRBV9 with TRBJ1-3; D is unclear. This CDR3 has 16 residues. Germline assignment: CDR1 SGDLS and CDR2 YYNGEE. V gave up 6 bases and J gave up 0 bases, with 16 bases separating them.

Only a few counts were recorded for this clone. The chain joins TRBV6-5 to TRBJ2-2; D perhaps matches TRBD2 (6 bases). The CDR3 length is 16 residues. V lost 0 bases to trimming and J lost 5 bases, with 13 bases between them. In germline, CDR1 is MNHEY, CDR2 SVGAGI. The CDR3 DNA reads as TGTGCCAGCAGTTACTCGGGGCGGGGATGGACCGGGGAGCTGTTTTTT. It codes for CASSYSGRGWTGELFF.

This chain uses TRBV7-2 with TRBJ2-7, with TRBD1 as a possible D gene (6 bases). Germline V gene sequence: CDR1 SGHTA, CDR2 FQGNSA. This CDR3 has 15 residues. V was clipped by 6 bases and J by 2 bases, with 17 bases between them. The CDR3 loop reads CASSYYPGQAYEQYF. The DNA of the CDR3 is TGTGCCAGCAGTTACTATCCGGGACAAGCCTACGAGCAGTACTTC.

The rearrangement uses TRBV4-2 and TRBJ2-7; TRBD2 matches at 9 bases. CDR3 length: 15 amino acids. V gave up 0 bases and J gave up 2 bases; unmatched junction bases: 2. Germline-derived CDR1 and CDR2 are LGHNA and YNFKEQ. CDR3: CASSQERGGPYEQYF. CDR3 nucleotides: TGTGCCAGCAGCCAAGAGCGGGGGGGCCCCTACGAGCAGTACTTC.

The chain links TRBV29-1 to TRBJ2-7; possible D gene TRBD1, 6 bases. Trimming removed 1 base from V and 3 bases from J, with 13 bases in between. Germline-derived CDR1 and CDR2 are SQVTM and ANQGSEA. There are 14 residues in the CDR3. This CDR3 reads CSVEGGGRNYEQYF. CDR3 DNA: TGCAGCGTTGAAGGAGGGGGAAGGAACTACGAGCAGTACTTC.

V is TRBV9 and J is TRBJ1-5; 7 bases are a match to TRBD1. This CDR3 contains 15 residues. V lost 3 bases and J lost 6; bases outside the gene matches: 9. Germline CDR1 is SGDLS and CDR2 is YYNGEE. The CDR3, as DNA: TGTGCCAGCAGCGGGACGGGACAGCCTAGTCAGCCCCAGCATTTT. It encodes CASSGTGQPSQPQHF.

J is TRBJ2-3 and V is TRBV4-3; D is unresolved. The CDR3 is 16 amino acids. Trimming stripped 1 base from V and 2 bases from J, with 13 bases between. CDR1 is LGHNA, CDR2 YSLEER, per germline. The CDR3 DNA reads TGCGCCAGCAGCCAAGGACCTCGGGTGCCCACAGATACGCAGTATTTT. This gives the protein CASSQGPRVPTDTQYF.

The rearrangement uses TRBV4-1 and TRBJ2-1; 11 bases agree with TRBD2. The CDR3 loop spans 17 amino acids. Unmatched junction bases numbered 8, after V lost 2 bases and J lost 5 bases. Germline V gene data show CDR1 as MGHRA and CDR2 as YSYEKL. As DNA, the CDR3 is TGCGCCAGCAGCCAACTAAGGACTAGCGGGTCGCACAATGAGCAGTTCTTC. Its protein is CASSQLRTSGSHNEQFF.

This chain joins TRBV7-9 and TRBJ2-7; 9 bases fit TRBD1. Losses at the gene ends were 5 bases for V and 3 bases for J; bases not matched to a gene: 5. The CDR3 has 14 residues. The germline gives CDR1 SEHNR, CDR2 FQNEAQ (reference sequence). CDR3 in amino acids: CASSRTGVDYEQYF. CDR3 bases: TGTGCCAGCAGCCGGACAGGGGTTGACTACGAGCAGTACTTC.

This clone was seen only a few times. This chain joins TRBV10-2 and TRBJ2-7, with a tentative D call TRBD2 (6 bases). The CDR3 spans 13 residues. Trimming took off 3 bases at V and 0 bases at J, with 6 bases between the two ends. Germline-derived CDR1 and CDR2 are WSHSY and SAAADI. The CDR3 sequence is CASSDGSSYEQYF. The CDR3 bases are TGCGCCAGCAGTGACGGGAGCTCCTACGAGCAGTACTTC.

The J gene is TRBJ2-7, the V gene TRBV7-2, with a possible D match to TRBD2 (6 bases). The CDR3 loop spans 14 amino acids. V lost 3 bases, J lost 0 bases, and 9 bases lay in between. CDR1 is SGHTA and CDR2 is FQGNSA in the germline V gene. This CDR3 is CASSFRGDSYEQYF. In nucleotides, the CDR3 is TGTGCCAGCAGCTTTCGCGGGGACTCCTACGAGCAGTACTTC.

J is TRBJ1-5 and V is TRBV21-1; the table's D gene call, TRBD1, was not cross checked with the DNA. TRBV21-1 is listed as a pseudogene. The CDR3 has 18 amino acids. The DNA of the CDR3 is TGTGCCAGCAGCAAAGATCGGGTTCGCGGGACAGTCAATCAGCCCCAGCATTTT. Translated, it gives CASSKDRVRGTVNQPQHF.

The chain has TRBV27 and TRBJ1-3; possibly TRBD1 for D (5 bases). CDR1 and CDR2 from the germline V gene are MNHEY and SMNVEV (reference sequence). The CDR3 extends over 15 amino acids. Trimming took off 1 base at V and 2 bases at J, with 9 bases between the two ends. The CDR3 spells CASSLYGGTGNTIYF. CDR3 nucleotides: TGTGCCAGCAGTTTATATGGGGGGACTGGAAACACCATATATTTT.

This chain uses TRBV7-2 with TRBJ1-1, with a tentative D call TRBD1 (5 bases). V lost 3 bases, J lost 0 bases, and 5 bases lay in between. The germline CDR1 and CDR2 sequences are SGHTA and FQGNSA. The CDR3 is 13 residues long. CDR3 coding DNA: TGTGCCAGCAGCTTGGACATGAACACTGAAGCTTTCTTT. Its translation is CASSLDMNTEAFF.

V and J are TRBV2 and TRBJ1-1; weak D call: TRBD1 (5 bases). Trimming pared 8 bases from V and 1 base from J, leaving 20 bases between. This CDR3 has 16 amino acids. Looked up from germline, CDR1 is SNHLY and CDR2 is FYNNEI. This CDR3 reads CASLLDDSWGNTEAFF. In nucleotides, the CDR3 is TGTGCCAGCCTCCTTGACGACAGTTGGGGGAACACTGAAGCTTTCTTT.

This chain's CDR3 is CASTAGFAGNTIYF. CDR3 DNA: TGTGCCAGCACCGCGGGATTTGCTGGAAACACCATATATTTT. The genes are TRBV6-6 and TRBJ1-3; D unclear. This CDR3 has 14 amino acids. Between the trimmed V and J ends, which lost 7 bases and 2 bases, there was a span of 12 bases. Germline CDR1 is MNHNY and CDR2 is SVGAGI (reference sequence).

V gene TRBV6-2 or TRBV6-3 combines with J gene TRBJ2-7; 7 positions match TRBD2. Germline loops: CDR1 MNHEY, CDR2 SVGEGT. Unmatched junction bases numbered 13, after V lost 5 bases and J lost 6 bases. The CDR3 runs to 15 residues. As DNA, the CDR3 is TGTGCCAGCAGTAGCAGGGAGGGCCTTTGGGCCGAGCAGTACTTC. It codes for CASSSREGLWAEQYF.

V and J are TRBV25-1 and TRBJ1-2, with a possible D match to TRBD1 (5 bases). The V and J ends lost 2 bases and 8 bases respectively, with 15 bases between them. Per the germline V gene, CDR1 is MGHDK and CDR2 is SYGVNS. This CDR3 region has 14 residues. This CDR3 reads CASSEPGRGRGYTF. In DNA, the CDR3 is TGTGCCAGCAGTGAACCCGGGAGGGGCCGCGGCTACACCTTC.

The chain couples TRBV9 to TRBJ1-6, with 10 bases lining up with TRBD1. This CDR3 has 15 residues. V dropped 2 bases and J dropped 8; count of bases not matched to a gene: 4. From germline, CDR1 is SGDLS and CDR2 YYNGEE. The CDR3 loop is CASSVEDRGYSPLHF. In DNA form, the CDR3 reads TGTGCCAGCAGCGTGGAGGACAGGGGGTATTCACCCCTCCACTTT. The full variable domain, its missing parts supplied by reference TRBV9 and TRBJ1-6, is DSGVTQTPKHLITATGQRVTLRCSPRSGDLSVYWYQQSLDQGLQFLIQYYNGEERAKGNILERFSAQQFPDLHSELNLSSLELGDSALYFCASSVEDRGYSPLHFGNGTRLTVT.

The chain has TRBV3-1 (or the pseudogene TRBV3-2) and TRBJ2-3, with 8 bases identical to TRBD1. This CDR3 spans 15 amino acids. Germline CDR1 is LGHDT and CDR2 is YNNKEL (reference sequence). Losses at the gene ends were 1 base for V and 4 bases for J; bases not matched to a gene: 4. CDR3 protein: CASSQGTGIADTQYF. The CDR3 bases are TGTGCCAGCAGCCAAGGGACAGGGATTGCAGATACGCAGTATTTT.

The gene calls are TRBV10-3 and TRBJ1-1, with TRBD1 matching 7 bases. The V segment lost 3 bases and the J segment 1 base; nucleotides outside the gene matches: 5. CDR3 length equals 15 residues. Germline lookup yields CDR1 ENHRY and CDR2 SYGVKD. The CDR3 nucleotides are TGTGCCATCAGTGACCCGAGACAGGGGAACACTGAAGCTTTCTTT. This sequence encodes CAISDPRQGNTEAFF.

The chain is built from TRBV7-9 and TRBJ1-5; TRBD1 is a possible D gene (5 bases). V dropped 5 bases and J dropped 7 bases, with 12 bases sitting between them. The length of the CDR3 is 13 residues. CDR1 is SEHNR and CDR2 is FQNEAQ in the germline V gene (reference sequence). CDR3 sequence reads: CASSQGRAQPQHF. The CDR3 coding sequence is TGTGCCAGCAGCCAAGGCAGGGCCCAGCCCCAGCATTTT.

V usage is TRBV6-5 and J usage is TRBJ1-2, with 7 bases identical to TRBD1. Per the germline V gene, CDR1 is MNHEY and CDR2 is SVGAGI. CDR3 length equals 15 residues. J lost 5 bases, V lost 7 bases, and 13 bases had no gene match. The CDR3 DNA follows: TGTGCCAGCACCACCTATGGACAGGTGGGGTATGGCTACACCTTC. Amino acids: CASTTYGQVGYGYTF.

The chain is built from TRBV5-4 and TRBJ2-2; TRBD1 agrees at 9 bases. With 0 bases clipped from V and 5 bases from J, the junction kept 5 bases outside the gene matches. Germline CDR1 is SGHNT and CDR2 is YYREEE (reference sequence). CDR3 length: 16 residues. The CDR3: CASSLGGQGRTGELFF. The CDR3 coding sequence is TGTGCCAGCAGCTTGGGGGGACAGGGTAGGACCGGGGAGCTGTTTTTT.

The V gene is TRBV19, the J gene TRBJ1-1; 7 bases match TRBD1. With V trimmed by 8 bases and J by 0 bases, 3 bases remained unmatched. Germline CDR1 LNHDA, CDR2 SQIVND (reference sequence). The CDR3 contains 13 residues. Here the CDR3 reads CASGDRMNTEAFF. CDR3 bases: TGTGCCAGTGGGGACAGAATGAACACTGAAGCTTTCTTT.

The chain combines TRBV7-2 with TRBJ1-2, with TRBD1 identical over 8 bases. After removal of 5 bases from V and 6 bases from J, the junction contained 17 bases not matched to a gene. The germline V gene has CDR1 SGHTA and CDR2 FQGNSA. CDR3 length: 17 residues. The CDR3 DNA is TGTGCCAGCAGCCCCGTCCAAGGACAGGGAAGTTACAATGGCTACACCTTC. It translates to CASSPVQGQGSYNGYTF.

The chain combines TRBV19 with TRBJ2-1; TRBD1 is a possible D gene (6 bases). Per the germline V gene, CDR1 is LNHDA and CDR2 is SQIVND (reference sequence). V gave up 1 base and J gave up 5 bases, with 9 bases separating them. This CDR3 spans 14 amino acids. The CDR3 sequence: CASSIGQANNEQFF. Written as DNA, the CDR3 is TGTGCCAGTAGTATAGGACAGGCCAACAATGAGCAGTTCTTC.

This clone was counted once. This chain connects TRBV5-6 to TRBJ2-4, with D perhaps TRBD1 (5 bases). The germline gives CDR1 SGHDT, CDR2 YYEEEE. The CDR3 extends over 15 amino acids. V dropped 4 bases and J dropped 0 bases, with 11 bases sitting between them. CDR3 amino acids: CASSTRQLAKNIQYF. CDR3 in DNA: TGTGCCAGCAGCACCCGACAGTTAGCCAAAAACATTCAGTACTTC.

The rearrangement uses TRBV19 and TRBJ1-4; 8 bases agree with TRBD1. The germline V gene has CDR1 LNHDA and CDR2 SQIVND (reference sequence). This CDR3 has 13 residues. V lost 10 bases and J lost 7; bases outside the gene matches: 8. The CDR3 bases are TGTGCCACACAAACACAGGGGGGTGAAAAACTGTTTTTT. Its protein product is CATQTQGGEKLFF.

Here the CDR3 reads CASSRDRGTDTQYF. DNA of the CDR3: TGTGCCAGCTCACGCGACAGGGGCACAGATACGCAGTATTTT. The chain couples TRBV18 to TRBJ2-3; 7 bases are shared with TRBD1. The CDR3 extends over 14 amino acids. Germline V gene data show CDR1 as KGHSH and CDR2 as LQKENI. V shed 4 bases and J 1 base; nucleotides not matched to a gene: 2.